This TCR beta chain stems from a study of T-cell memory formation after mild COVID-19. Study details: Largely, the TCR clusters proved donor specific. Study-level results: Contracting clones from day 15 to 85 had balanced CD4/CD8; later expanders favoured CD4+. Mainly CM and EM harbored the contracting CD4+ clones; mainly EMRA harbored the CD8+ ones.

The CDR3 length is 14 residues. Trimming left V 3 bases short and J 3 bases short, with 8 bases between. Germline CDR1 reads SGHAT; CDR2 reads FQNNGV. TCRdb reanalysed the 5' RACE reads using MiXCR and keeps one entry per CDR3 protein. Here the sample spans a few hundred thousand distinct CDR3 sequences, roughly 15% being singletons. This clonotype was picked up a small number of times. Its target is unknown. The gene calls are TRBV11-2 and TRBJ2-2, with D uncertain. The sequence derives from a man aged 18 to 29 who had mild COVID-19 (a few samples of this study predate the infection). Cell type and time point are not known. Sample: PBMCs or a T cell subset sorted from them (not recorded which). The CDR3 sequence: CASSFLEDTGELFF. CDR3 coding DNA: TGTGCCAGCAGCTTTTTAGAGGACACCGGGGAGCTGTTTTTT.